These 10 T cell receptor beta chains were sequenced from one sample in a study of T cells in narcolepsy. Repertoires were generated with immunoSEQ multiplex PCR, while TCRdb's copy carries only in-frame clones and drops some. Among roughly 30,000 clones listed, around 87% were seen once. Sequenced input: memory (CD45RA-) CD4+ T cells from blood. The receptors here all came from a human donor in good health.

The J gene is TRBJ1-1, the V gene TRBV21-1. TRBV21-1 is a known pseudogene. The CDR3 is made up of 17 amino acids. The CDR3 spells CASSKWRRVVTHAEAFF. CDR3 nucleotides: TGTGCCAGCAGCAAATGGAGGAGGGTGGTCACACACGCTGAAGCTTTCTTT.

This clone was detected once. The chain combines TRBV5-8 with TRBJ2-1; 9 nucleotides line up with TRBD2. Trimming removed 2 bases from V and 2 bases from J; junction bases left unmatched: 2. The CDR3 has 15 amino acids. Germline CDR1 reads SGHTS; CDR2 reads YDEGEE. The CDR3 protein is CASSFSSGTYNEQFF. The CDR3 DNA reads TGTGCCAGCAGCTTCTCTAGCGGGACCTACAATGAGCAGTTCTTC.

CDR3 residues: CASSQASSQNYEQYF. The CDR3 nucleotides read TGTGCCAGCAGCCAGGCGAGCTCCCAAAACTACGAGCAGTACTTC. The genes are TRBV4-2 and TRBJ2-7; the D is unclear. From germline, CDR1 is LGHNA and CDR2 YNFKEQ. There are 15 residues in the CDR3. V lost 3 bases, J lost 3 bases, and 15 bases lay in between.

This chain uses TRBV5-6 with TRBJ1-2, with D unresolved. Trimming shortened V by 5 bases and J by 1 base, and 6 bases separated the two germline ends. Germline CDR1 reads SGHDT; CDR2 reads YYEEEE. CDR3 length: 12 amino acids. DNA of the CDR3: TGTGCCAGCAGTTCGGATAACTATGGCTACACCTTC. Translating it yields CASSSDNYGYTF. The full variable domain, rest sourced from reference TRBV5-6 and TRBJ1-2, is DAGVTQSPTHLIKTRGQQVTLRCSPKSGHDTVSWYQQALGQGPQFIFQYYEEEERQRGNFPDRFSGHQFPNYSSELNVNALLLGDSALYLCASSSDNYGYTFGSGTRLTVV.

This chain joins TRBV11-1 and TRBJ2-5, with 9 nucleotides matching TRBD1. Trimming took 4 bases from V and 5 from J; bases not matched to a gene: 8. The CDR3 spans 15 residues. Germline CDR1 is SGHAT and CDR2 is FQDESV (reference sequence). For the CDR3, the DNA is TGTGCCAGCAGCTCCCGGGACAGGGAAAGGGAGACCCAGTACTTC. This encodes CASSSRDRERETQYF.

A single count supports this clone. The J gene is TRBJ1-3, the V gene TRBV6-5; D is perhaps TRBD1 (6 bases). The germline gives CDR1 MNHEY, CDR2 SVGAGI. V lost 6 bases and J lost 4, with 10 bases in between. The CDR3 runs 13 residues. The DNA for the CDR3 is TGTGCCAGCAGCTCAGGGGTCGGAAACACCATATATTTT. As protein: CASSSGVGNTIYF.

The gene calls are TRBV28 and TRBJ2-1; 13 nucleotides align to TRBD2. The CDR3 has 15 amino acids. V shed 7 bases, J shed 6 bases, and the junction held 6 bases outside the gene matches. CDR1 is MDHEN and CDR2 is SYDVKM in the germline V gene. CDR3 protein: CASTATSGRSNEQFF. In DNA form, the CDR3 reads TGTGCCAGCACCGCGACTAGCGGGAGGTCCAATGAGCAGTTCTTC.

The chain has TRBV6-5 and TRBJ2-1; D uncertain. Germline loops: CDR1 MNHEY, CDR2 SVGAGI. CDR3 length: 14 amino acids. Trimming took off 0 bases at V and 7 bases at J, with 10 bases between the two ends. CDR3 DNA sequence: TGTGCCAGCAGTTACTCCTTCACCGGGAATGAGCAGTTCTTC. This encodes CASSYSFTGNEQFF.

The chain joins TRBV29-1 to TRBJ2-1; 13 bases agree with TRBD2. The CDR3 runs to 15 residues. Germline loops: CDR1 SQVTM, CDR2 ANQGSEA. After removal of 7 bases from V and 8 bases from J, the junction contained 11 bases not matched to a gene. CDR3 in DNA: TGCAGCGGGGACCCCGGACTAGCGGGAGCTGATGAGCAGTTCTTC. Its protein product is CSGDPGLAGADEQFF.

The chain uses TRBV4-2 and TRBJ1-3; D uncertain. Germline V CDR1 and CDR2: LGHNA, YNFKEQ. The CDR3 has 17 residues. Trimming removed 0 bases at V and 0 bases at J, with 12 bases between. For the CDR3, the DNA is TGTGCCAGCAGCCAAGAACTGGGTGGGTTCTCTGGAAACACCATATATTTT. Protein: CASSQELGGFSGNTIYF.